In this sample, the clone carrying this T cell receptor beta chain turned up a few times. Its antigen is as yet unknown. These data are taken from a study of cytomegalovirus exposure and HLA in healthy donors. Broader study findings: TCR beta V- and J-gene trimming was later associated with a missense DCLRE1C variant.

The study ran its PCR with 60 Vbeta and 13 Jbeta primers. Some clones are missing from TCRdb's copy, which holds only in-frame ones; the method was immunoSEQ multiplex PCR. Here the sample spans 120,000 or so clones, about two thirds being singletons. CDR1 is SGHRS and CDR2 is YFSETQ in the germline V gene. The V gene lost 0 bases and the J gene lost 0 bases, with 9 bases spanning the gap. The CDR3 is 15 amino acids. The origin of this receptor is a woman aged 35 to 49 in good health and CMV-seropositive. Sequenced sample: PBMCs. The gene calls are TRBV5-1 and TRBJ1-1; the D is unclear. In nucleotides, the CDR3 is TGCGCCAGCAGCTTGGGCGGCCAGATGAACACTGAAGCTTTCTTT. This gives the protein CASSLGGQMNTEAFF.